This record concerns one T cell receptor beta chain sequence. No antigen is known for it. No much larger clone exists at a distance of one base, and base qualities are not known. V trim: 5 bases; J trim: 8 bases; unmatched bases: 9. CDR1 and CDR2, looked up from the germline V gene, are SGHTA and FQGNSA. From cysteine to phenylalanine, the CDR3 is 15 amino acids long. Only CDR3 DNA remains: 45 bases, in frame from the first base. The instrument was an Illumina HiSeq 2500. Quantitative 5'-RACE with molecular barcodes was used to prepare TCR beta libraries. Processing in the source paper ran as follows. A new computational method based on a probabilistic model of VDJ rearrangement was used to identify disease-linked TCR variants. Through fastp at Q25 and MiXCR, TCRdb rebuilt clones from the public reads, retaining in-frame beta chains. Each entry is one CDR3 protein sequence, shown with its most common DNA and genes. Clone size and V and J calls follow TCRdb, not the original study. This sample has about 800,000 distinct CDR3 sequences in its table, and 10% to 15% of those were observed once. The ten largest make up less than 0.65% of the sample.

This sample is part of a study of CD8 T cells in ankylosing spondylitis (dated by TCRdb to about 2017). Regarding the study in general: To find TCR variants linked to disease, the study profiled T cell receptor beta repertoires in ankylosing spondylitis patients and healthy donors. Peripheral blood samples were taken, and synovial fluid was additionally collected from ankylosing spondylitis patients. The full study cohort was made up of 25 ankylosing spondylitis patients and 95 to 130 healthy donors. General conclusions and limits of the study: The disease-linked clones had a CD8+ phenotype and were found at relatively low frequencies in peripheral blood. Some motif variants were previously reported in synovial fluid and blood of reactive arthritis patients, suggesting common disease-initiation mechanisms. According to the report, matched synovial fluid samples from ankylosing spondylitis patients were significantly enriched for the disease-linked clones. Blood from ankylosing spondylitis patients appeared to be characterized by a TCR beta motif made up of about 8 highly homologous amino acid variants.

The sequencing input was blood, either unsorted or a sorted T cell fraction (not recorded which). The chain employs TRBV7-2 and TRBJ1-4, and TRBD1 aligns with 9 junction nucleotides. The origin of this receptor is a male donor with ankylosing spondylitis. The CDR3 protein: CASSDRQGEREKLFF. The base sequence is TGTGCCAGCAGCGACCGACAGGGGGAGCGAGAAAAACTGTTTTTT.